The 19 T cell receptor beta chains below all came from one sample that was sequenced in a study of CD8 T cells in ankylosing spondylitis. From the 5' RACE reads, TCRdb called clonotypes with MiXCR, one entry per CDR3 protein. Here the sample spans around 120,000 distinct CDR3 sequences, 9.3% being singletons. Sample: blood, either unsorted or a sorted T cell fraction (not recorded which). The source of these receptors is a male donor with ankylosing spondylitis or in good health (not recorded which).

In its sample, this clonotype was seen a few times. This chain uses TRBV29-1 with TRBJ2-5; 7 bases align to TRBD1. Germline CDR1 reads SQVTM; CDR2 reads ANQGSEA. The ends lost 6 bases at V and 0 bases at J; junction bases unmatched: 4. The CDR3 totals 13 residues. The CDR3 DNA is TGCAGCGTCAGAGGGACAGACCAAGAGACCCAGTACTTC. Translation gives CSVRGTDQETQYF.

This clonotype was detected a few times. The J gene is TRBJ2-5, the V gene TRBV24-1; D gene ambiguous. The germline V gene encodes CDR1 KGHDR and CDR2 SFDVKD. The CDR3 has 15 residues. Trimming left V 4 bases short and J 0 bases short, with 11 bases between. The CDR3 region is CATSDQTEYQETQYF. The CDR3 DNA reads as TGTGCCACCAGTGACCAGACCGAGTACCAAGAGACCCAGTACTTC.

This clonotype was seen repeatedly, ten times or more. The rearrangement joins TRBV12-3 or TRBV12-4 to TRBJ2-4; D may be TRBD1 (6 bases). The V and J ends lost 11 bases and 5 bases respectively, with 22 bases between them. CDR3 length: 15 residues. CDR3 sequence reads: CAPGTHKPVQNIQYF. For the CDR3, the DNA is TGTGCCCCCGGGACACATAAACCGGTTCAAAACATTCAGTACTTC.

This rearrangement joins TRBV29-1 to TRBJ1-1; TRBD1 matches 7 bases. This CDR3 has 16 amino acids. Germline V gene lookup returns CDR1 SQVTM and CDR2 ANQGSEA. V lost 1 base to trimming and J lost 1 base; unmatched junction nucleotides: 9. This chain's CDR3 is CSVEGPRQGQNTEAFF. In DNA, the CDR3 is TGCAGCGTTGAAGGACCACGACAGGGACAGAACACTGAAGCTTTCTTT. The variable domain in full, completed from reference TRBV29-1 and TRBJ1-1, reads SAVISQKPSRDICQRGTSLTIQCQVDSQVTMMFWYRQQPGQSLTLIATANQGSEATYESGFVIDKFPISRPNLTFSTLTVSNMSPEDSSIYLCSVEGPRQGQNTEAFFGQGTRLTVV.

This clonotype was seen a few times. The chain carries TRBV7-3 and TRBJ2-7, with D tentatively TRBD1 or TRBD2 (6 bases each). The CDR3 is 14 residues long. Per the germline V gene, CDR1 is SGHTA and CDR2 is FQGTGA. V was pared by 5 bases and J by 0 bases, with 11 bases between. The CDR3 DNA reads TGTGCCAGCAGCGCGGGACATGCCTCCTACGAGCAGTACTTC. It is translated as CASSAGHASYEQYF.

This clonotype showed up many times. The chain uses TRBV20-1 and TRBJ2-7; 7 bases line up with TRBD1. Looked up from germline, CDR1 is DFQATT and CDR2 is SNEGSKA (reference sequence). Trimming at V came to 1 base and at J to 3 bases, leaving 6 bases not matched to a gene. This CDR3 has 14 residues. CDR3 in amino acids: CSARVSTGFYEQYF. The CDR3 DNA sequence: TGCAGTGCTAGAGTGTCGACAGGGTTCTACGAGCAGTACTTC.

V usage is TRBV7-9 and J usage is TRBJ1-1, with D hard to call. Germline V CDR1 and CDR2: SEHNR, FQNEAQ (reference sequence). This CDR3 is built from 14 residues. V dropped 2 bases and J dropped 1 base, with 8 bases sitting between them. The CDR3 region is CASSLRPENTEAFF. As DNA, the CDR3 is TGTGCCAGCAGCTTAAGACCAGAGAACACTGAAGCTTTCTTT.

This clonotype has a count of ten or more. The DNA of the CDR3 is TGTGCCAGCAGCTTAAATCTGGGTATGGAGCAGTACTTC. Translated, it gives CASSLNLGMEQYF. The chain uses TRBV7-3 and TRBJ2-7; D is undetermined. CDR1 SGHTA and CDR2 FQGTGA come from the germline V gene. This CDR3 is built from 13 residues. Deletions cut 1 base from V and 7 bases from J, with 11 bases between.

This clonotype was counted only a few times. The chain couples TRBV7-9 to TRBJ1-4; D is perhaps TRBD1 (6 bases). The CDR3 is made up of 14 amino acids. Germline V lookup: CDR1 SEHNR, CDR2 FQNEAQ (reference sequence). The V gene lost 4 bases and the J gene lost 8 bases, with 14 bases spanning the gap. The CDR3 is CASSSSGGEEKLFF. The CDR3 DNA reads TGTGCCAGCAGCTCTTCCGGGGGCGAGGAAAAACTGTTTTTT.

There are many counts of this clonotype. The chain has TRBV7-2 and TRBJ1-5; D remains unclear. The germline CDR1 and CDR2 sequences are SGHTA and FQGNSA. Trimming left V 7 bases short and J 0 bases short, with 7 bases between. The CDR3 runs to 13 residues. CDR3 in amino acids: CASTQDSNQPQHF. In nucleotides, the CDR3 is TGTGCCAGCACCCAAGATAGCAATCAGCCCCAGCATTTT.

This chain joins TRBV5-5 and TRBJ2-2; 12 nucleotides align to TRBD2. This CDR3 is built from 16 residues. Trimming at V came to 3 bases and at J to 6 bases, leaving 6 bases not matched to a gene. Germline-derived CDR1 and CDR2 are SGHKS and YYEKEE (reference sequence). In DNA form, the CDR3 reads TGTGCCAGCAGCTCGAGGACTAGCGGGACGGCCGGGGAGCTGTTTTTT. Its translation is CASSSRTSGTAGELFF.

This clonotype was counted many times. Written as DNA, the CDR3 is TGTGCCAGCAGCTTACAGGGACTAGCGGGAGGTGAGCAGTTCTTC. It translates to CASSLQGLAGGEQFF. The gene calls are TRBV7-2 and TRBJ2-1, with 15 bases aligning to TRBD2. The CDR3 length is 15 residues. V lost 2 bases and J lost 9; bases outside the gene matches: 2. Germline assignment: CDR1 SGHTA and CDR2 FQGNSA.

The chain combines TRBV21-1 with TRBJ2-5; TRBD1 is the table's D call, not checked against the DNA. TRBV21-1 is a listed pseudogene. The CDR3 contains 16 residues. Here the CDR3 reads CASSKARGGSVETQYF. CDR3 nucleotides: TGTGCCAGCAGCAAAGCAAGAGGGGGCTCCGTTGAGACCCAGTACTTC.

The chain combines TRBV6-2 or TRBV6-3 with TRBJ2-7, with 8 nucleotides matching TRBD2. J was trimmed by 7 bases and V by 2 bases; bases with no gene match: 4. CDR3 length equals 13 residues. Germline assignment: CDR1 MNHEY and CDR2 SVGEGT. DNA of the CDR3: TGTGCCAGCAGTTACGGGACTAGATTTGAGCAGTACTTC. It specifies CASSYGTRFEQYF.

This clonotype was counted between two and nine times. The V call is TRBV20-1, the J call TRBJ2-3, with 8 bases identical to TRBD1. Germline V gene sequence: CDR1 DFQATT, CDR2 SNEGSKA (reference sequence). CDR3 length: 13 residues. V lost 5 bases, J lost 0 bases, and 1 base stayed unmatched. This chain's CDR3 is CSAWTGSTDTQYF. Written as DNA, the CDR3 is TGCAGTGCTTGGACAGGGAGCACAGATACGCAGTATTTT.

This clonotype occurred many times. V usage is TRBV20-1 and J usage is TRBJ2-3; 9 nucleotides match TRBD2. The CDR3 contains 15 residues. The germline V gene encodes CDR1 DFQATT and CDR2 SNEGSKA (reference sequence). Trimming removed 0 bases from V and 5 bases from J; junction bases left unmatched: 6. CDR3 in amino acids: CSARDLAGGRDTQYF. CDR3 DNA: TGCAGTGCTAGAGATCTGGCGGGAGGGCGAGATACGCAGTATTTT.

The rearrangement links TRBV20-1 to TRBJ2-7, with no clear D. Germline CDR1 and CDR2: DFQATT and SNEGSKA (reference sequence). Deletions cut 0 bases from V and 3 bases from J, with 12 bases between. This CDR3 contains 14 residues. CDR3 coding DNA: TGCAGTGCTAGAGATAAGACAAGGAACTACGAGCAGTACTTC. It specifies CSARDKTRNYEQYF.

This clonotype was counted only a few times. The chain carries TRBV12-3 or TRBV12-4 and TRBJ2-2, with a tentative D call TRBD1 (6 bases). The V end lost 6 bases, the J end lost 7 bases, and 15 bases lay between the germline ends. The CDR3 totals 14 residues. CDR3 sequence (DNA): TGTGCCAGCAGCACCGGACAGAATTTCGGGGAGCTGTTTTTT. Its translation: CASSTGQNFGELFF.

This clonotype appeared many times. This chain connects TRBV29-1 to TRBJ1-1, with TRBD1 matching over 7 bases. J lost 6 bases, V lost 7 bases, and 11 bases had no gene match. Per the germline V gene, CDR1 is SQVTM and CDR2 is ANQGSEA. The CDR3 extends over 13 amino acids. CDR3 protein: CSAKGGVGAEAFF. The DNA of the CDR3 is TGCAGCGCGAAAGGGGGCGTAGGGGCTGAAGCTTTCTTT.